These T cell receptor beta chains were read from a single sample in a study of response to subunit inactivated influenza vaccine. Using its own MiXCR run on the RT-PCR reads, TCRdb lists one record per CDR3 protein. The sample holds 450,000 to 700,000 distinct CDR3 sequences, 14% seen once. Sequences were derived from PBMCs from blood, sampled about 12 days after vaccination. The origin of the receptors is a man aged 45-65 years who received an inactivated influenza vaccine. The CDR3 runs from the conserved cysteine through the conserved F or W. D genes are given only for firm matches. Part of the rows lack a size; the others show once, few, many or a class for expanded clones.

size	J	V	D	CDR3	DNA
many	TRBJ2-2	TRBV11-3	-	CASSSFPGELFF	TGTGCCAGCAGCTCGTTCCCCGGGGAGCTGTTTTTT
-	TRBJ1-3	TRBV4-2	-	CASSQEKMASGNTIYF	TGTGCCAGCAGCCAAGAAAAAATGGCCTCTGGAAACACCATATATTTT
-	TRBJ1-3	TRBV7-2	-	CASSLGHARGSGNTIYF	TGTGCCAGCAGCTTAGGGCACGCGAGGGGCTCTGGAAACACCATATATTTT
-	TRBJ1-4	TRBV5-1	-	CASSLRPATNEKLFF	TGCGCCAGCAGCTTACGGCCTGCAACTAATGAAAAACTGTTTTTT
many	TRBJ1-6	TRBV4-1	-	CASSQGFTLHF	TGCGCCAGCAGCCAAGGTTTTACCCTCCACTTT
few	TRBJ2-4	TRBV11-2	-	CASSLVRGNLAKNIQYF	TGTGCCAGCAGCTTAGTAAGGGGGAACTTAGCCAAAAACATTCAGTACTTC
few	TRBJ2-7	TRBV27	-	CASSLLPLPYEQYF	TGTGCCAGCAGCCTATTGCCTCTACCCTACGAGCAGTACTTC
-	TRBJ2-7	TRBV27	TRBD2	CASRPSGGYEQYF	TGTGCCAGCAGACCATCGGGGGGCTACGAGCAGTACTTC
-	TRBJ2-1	TRBV5-4	TRBD1	CASSSGQGASNEQFF	TGTGCCAGCAGCTCGGGACAGGGGGCGAGTAATGAGCAGTTCTTC
many	TRBJ2-1	TRBV12-3/TRBV12-4	TRBD2	CASRSGTSGYNEQFF	TGTGCCAGCAGGTCCGGGACTAGCGGATACAATGAGCAGTTCTTC
few	TRBJ1-6	TRBV7-9	-	CASSLQSSYNSPLHF	TGTGCCAGCAGCTTACAGAGCTCCTATAATTCACCCCTCCACTTT
few	TRBJ1-5	TRBV10-3	-	CAISSNFAGEPQHF	TGTGCCATCAGTTCGAATTTCGCGGGGGAGCCCCAGCATTTT
few	TRBJ2-7	TRBV20-1	-	CSATNRRSAHEQYF	TGCAGTGCTACCAATAGAAGGTCCGCCCACGAGCAGTACTTC
few	TRBJ2-1	TRBV19	-	CASSRGTVYNEQFF	TGTGCCAGTAGCCGCGGGACAGTCTACAATGAGCAGTTCTTC
-	TRBJ2-3	TRBV28	TRBD2	CASRNTGTTYTDTQYF	TGTGCCAGCAGAAATACCGGGACTACCTACACAGATACGCAGTATTTT
-	TRBJ1-1	TRBV5-5	-	CASSLTSYTEAFF	TGTGCCAGCAGCCTGACAAGTTACACTGAAGCTTTCTTT
-	TRBJ1-6	TRBV12-3/TRBV12-4	TRBD1	CASRPGQGNSPLHF	TGTGCCAGCAGACCGGGACAGGGGAATTCACCCCTCCACTTT
-	TRBJ1-2	TRBV25-1	-	CASSEFPNYGYTF	TGTGCCAGCAGTGAATTCCCTAACTATGGCTACACCTTC
few	TRBJ2-6	TRBV3-1	-	CASSQVLRIGANVLTF	TGTGCCAGCAGCCAAGTTCTCAGGATTGGGGCCAACGTCCTGACTTTC
-	TRBJ2-7	TRBV4-3	-	CASSQGVYVLPYEQYF	TGCGCCAGCAGCCAAGGCGTCTACGTTCTGCCCTACGAGCAGTACTTC
few	TRBJ2-7	TRBV4-1	TRBD2	CASSQDRGGLSYEQYF	TGCGCCAGCAGCCAAGATCGGGGGGGACTCTCCTACGAGCAGTACTTC
-	TRBJ2-5	TRBV18	TRBD2	CASSPGLAGFSPETQYF	TGTGCCAGCTCACCGGGACTAGCGGGATTCAGCCCAGAGACCCAGTACTTC
-	TRBJ1-4	TRBV7-9	-	CASSRPGTDPFHLFF	TGTGCCAGCAGTCGGCCTGGCACCGACCCATTCCATCTGTTTTTT
-	TRBJ1-2	TRBV5-1	-	CASSSGGLEGYTF	TGCGCCAGCAGCTCCGGGGGATTGGAAGGCTACACCTTC
few	TRBJ2-3	TRBV5-1	-	CASSLTSSSTDTQYF	TGCGCCAGCAGCTTGACATCTTCTAGCACAGATACGCAGTATTTT
few	TRBJ2-1	TRBV12-3/TRBV12-4	TRBD1	CASRGTGGESYNEQFF	TGTGCCAGCAGGGGGACAGGGGGCGAATCCTACAATGAGCAGTTCTTC
-	TRBJ2-7	TRBV6-1	-	CASSEVWVEEYSYEQYF	TGTGCCAGCAGTGAAGTGTGGGTCGAGGAGTACTCCTACGAGCAGTACTTC
few	TRBJ2-3	TRBV7-8	TRBD2	CAGNPGLAIPDTQYF	TGTGCCGGAAACCCGGGACTAGCCATTCCTGATACGCAGTATTTT
-	TRBJ2-2	TRBV3-1	-	CASSQAGHGELFF	TGTGCCAGCAGCCAGGCAGGCCACGGGGAGCTGTTTTTT
-	TRBJ1-5	TRBV3-1	-	CASSQAGQNQPQHF	TGTGCCAGCAGCCAAGCCGGACAGAATCAGCCCCAGCATTTT
few	TRBJ1-1	TRBV6-2/TRBV6-3	-	CASSPGYRTEAFF	TGTGCCAGCAGTCCAGGGTATCGCACTGAAGCTTTCTTT
-	TRBJ2-2	TRBV12-3/TRBV12-4	TRBD2	CASSFSGSDGELFF	TGTGCCAGCAGTTTTAGCGGGAGTGACGGGGAGCTGTTTTTT
-	TRBJ2-1	TRBV7-2	-	CASSLDRRNEQFF	TGTGCCAGCAGCTTAGACCGGCGCAATGAGCAGTTCTTC
many	TRBJ2-3	TRBV20-1	TRBD2	CSASRTSIIDTQYF	TGCAGTGCTAGCAGGACTAGCATTATAGATACGCAGTATTTT
few	TRBJ1-2	TRBV5-1	TRBD1	CASSQGTGSTYGYTF	TGCGCCAGCAGCCAGGGGACAGGGTCTACCTATGGCTACACCTTC
few	TRBJ1-2	TRBV7-9	-	CATDRGWVPENGYTF	TGTGCCACAGACAGAGGATGGGTCCCCGAAAATGGCTACACCTTC
few	TRBJ2-3	TRBV30	TRBD2	CASSGLAGERQYF	TGTGCCAGTTCGGGACTAGCGGGCGAGCGGCAGTATTTT
-	TRBJ1-1	TRBV11-2	-	CASSLDPLEGFVFTEAFF	TGTGCCAGCAGCTTAGATCCCCTCGAGGGGTTCGTCTTTACTGAAGCTTTCTTT
once	TRBJ2-2	TRBV6-2/TRBV6-3	TRBD2	CASSYKAGGPDTGELFF	TGTGCCAGCAGTTACAAAGCGGGAGGGCCCGACACCGGGGAGCTGTTTTTT
-	TRBJ1-5	TRBV20-1	-	CSASRSSNQPQHF	TGCAGTGCTAGTAGGAGCAGCAATCAGCCCCAGCATTTT
-	TRBJ1-5	TRBV20-1	-	CSASGPESNQPQHF	TGCAGTGCTAGCGGGCCGGAGAGCAATCAGCCCCAGCATTTT